The T cell receptor beta chain under discussion was sequenced for a study of blood T cell repertoires in COVID-19. The overall study: Specimens from acute and convalescent COVID-19 originated in the United States, Italy and Spain. In each case, the material was cDNA or gDNA derived from T cells, B-cell-depleted T cells, or PBMCs.

The CDR3 is 12 residues long. Per the original data handling: From reference gene primer amplification, estimates of nucleated cell counts were derived. Assay: immunoSEQ multiplex PCR; the TCRdb copy retains only in-frame clones and omits some. V, J and clone size are taken as reported in that table, and D and trimming were inferred from the DNA itself. Counted here are 140,000 or so clones, 80% to 90% occurring once; the ten biggest clones make up approximately 3%. This receptor was identified in a woman aged 50 to 60 with acute COVID-19. Material: PBMCs or T cells enriched from blood (not recorded which). The chain combines TRBV21-1 with TRBJ1-2; no check of the table's D call, TRBD1, against the DNA was made. TRBV21-1 is assigned pseudogene status. The CDR3 here is CASSKQGCGYTF. The CDR3 DNA sequence: TGTGCCAGCAGCAAACAGGGGTGTGGCTACACCTTC.